Each of the 24 T cell receptor beta chains below was sequenced from the same sample in a study of cytotoxic CD8 clonotypes in ibrutinib-treated CLL. Produced via immunoSEQ multiplex PCR; TCRdb's table is partial and in-frame only. Of approximately 100,000 clones detected, approximately 80% appear once; the ten largest clones hold 20% to 25%. Material: PBMCs, obtained after 24 months of ibrutinib treatment. These receptors were obtained from a human donor with chronic lymphocytic leukemia.

The J gene is TRBJ2-1, the V gene TRBV11-2; 9 nucleotides match TRBD2. Per the germline V gene, CDR1 is SGHAT and CDR2 is FQNNGV. The CDR3 is 15 residues long. V shed 3 bases, J shed 8 bases, and the junction held 8 bases outside the gene matches. The CDR3 is CASSFVAGVSHEQFF. The CDR3 DNA follows: TGTGCCAGCAGCTTCGTAGCGGGAGTATCCCATGAGCAGTTCTTC.

J is TRBJ2-5 and V is TRBV5-8, with a weak D call TRBD1 (5 bases). The V end was cut by 4 bases, the J end by 2 bases, with 24 bases between. The V gene's germline CDR1 is SGHTS and CDR2 YDEGEE. The CDR3 loop spans 18 amino acids. The DNA of the CDR3 is TGTGCCAGCAGCCCGCTCCGGCCGATACTCCAGGGACAAGAGACCCAGTACTTC. This sequence encodes CASSPLRPILQGQETQYF.

This clone has a single count. The chain has TRBV6-5 and TRBJ2-7, with D perhaps matching TRBD1 (5 bases). This CDR3 comprises 12 residues. Germline-derived CDR1 and CDR2 are MNHEY and SVGAGI. The V end was cut by 6 bases, the J end by 0 bases, with 6 bases between. CDR3: CASRRGSYEQYF. As DNA, the CDR3 is TGTGCCAGCAGAAGGGGCTCCTACGAGCAGTACTTC.

The chain recombines TRBV5-1 with TRBJ2-3, with 9 nucleotides matching TRBD1. Germline lookup yields CDR1 SGHRS and CDR2 YFSETQ. The CDR3 is made up of 15 amino acids. The V segment lost 3 bases and the J segment 1 base; nucleotides outside the gene matches: 3. Here the CDR3 DNA reads TGCGCCAGCAGCTCAGGACAGGGGCGCACAGATACGCAGTATTTT. Translated, it gives CASSSGQGRTDTQYF.

V usage is TRBV27 and J usage is TRBJ1-4; 9 bases agree with TRBD1. Per germline, CDR1 MNHEY and CDR2 SMNVEV (reference sequence). This CDR3 is 16 amino acids long. V shed 4 bases, J shed 8 bases, and the junction held 11 bases outside the gene matches. CDR3 protein: CASSYSSGQGREKLFF. The CDR3 DNA reads TGTGCCAGCAGTTACTCATCGGGACAGGGTAGAGAAAAACTGTTTTTT.

CDR3 region: CASSQSGASYNEQFF. The CDR3 DNA reads as TGTGCCAGCAGCCAGAGCGGGGCCTCCTACAATGAGCAGTTCTTC. The rearrangement uses TRBV5-6 and TRBJ2-1, with 7 bases lining up with TRBD2. Germline V gene data show CDR1 as SGHDT and CDR2 as YYEEEE. The CDR3 has 15 residues. Trimming cost V 4 bases and J 0 bases; bases outside gene matches: 4. The full variable domain, completed using reference TRBV5-6 and TRBJ2-1, is DAGVTQSPTHLIKTRGQQVTLRCSPKSGHDTVSWYQQALGQGPQFIFQYYEEEERQRGNFPDRFSGHQFPNYSSELNVNALLLGDSALYLCASSQSGASYNEQFFGPGTRLTVL.

This chain joins TRBV11-3 and TRBJ2-5; D might be TRBD1 (5 bases). The CDR3 has 15 residues. Germline V gene lookup returns CDR1 SGHNT and CDR2 YENEEA. Trimming removed 5 bases at V and 1 base at J, with 14 bases between. The CDR3 sequence: CASSPGAHSQETQYF. The CDR3 DNA follows: TGTGCCAGCAGCCCTGGGGCGCACAGCCAAGAGACCCAGTACTTC. Together with reference TRBV11-3 and TRBJ2-5, the CDR3 gives the full variable domain: EAGVVQSPRYKIIEKKQPVAFWCNPISGHNTLYWYLQNLGQGPELLIRYENEEAVDDSQLPKDRFSAERLKGVDSTLKIQPAELGDSAVYLCASSPGAHSQETQYFGPGTRLLVL.

As DNA, the CDR3 is TGCGCCAGCTCCCAAGGACGGGTTGACTCTGGAAACACCATATATTTT. This codes for CASSQGRVDSGNTIYF. This rearrangement joins TRBV5-1 to TRBJ1-3; D is undetermined. V was cut by 7 bases and J by 0 bases, with 17 bases left in between. The CDR3 contains 16 residues. Per germline, CDR1 SGHRS and CDR2 YFSETQ.

The chain couples TRBV2 to TRBJ2-7; D unclear. Germline lookup yields CDR1 SNHLY and CDR2 FYNNEI. V dropped 8 bases and J dropped 4 bases, with 6 bases sitting between them. The CDR3 runs to 10 residues. CDR3 DNA: TGTGCCAGCGGGGATTACGAGCAGTACTTC. Protein product: CASGDYEQYF.

The chain couples TRBV7-9 to TRBJ2-7; 9 nucleotides align to TRBD1. V lost 2 bases, J lost 3 bases, and 8 bases stayed unmatched. The CDR3 covers 16 residues. CDR1 and CDR2 from the germline V gene are SEHNR and FQNEAQ (reference sequence). The CDR3 DNA follows: TGTGCCAGCAGCTTAAGGCCGGGGGACAGGGACTACGAGCAGTACTTC. Its translation is CASSLRPGDRDYEQYF.

V usage is TRBV19 and J usage is TRBJ2-2, with 8 bases lining up with TRBD1. The CDR3 runs to 15 residues. V was clipped by 5 bases and J by 6 bases; unmatched bases: 8. CDR1 and CDR2 (germline): LNHDA, SQIVND (reference sequence). CDR3 sequence reads: CASSERTGWPGELFF. As DNA, the CDR3 is TGTGCCAGTAGTGAGAGGACAGGGTGGCCCGGGGAGCTGTTTTTT.

This clone was counted between two and nine times. This rearrangement joins TRBV2 to TRBJ2-1; perhaps TRBD1 as D (6 bases). Per the germline V gene, CDR1 is SNHLY and CDR2 is FYNNEI. This CDR3 has 14 amino acids. Deletions cut 5 bases from V and 6 bases from J, with 14 bases between. DNA of the CDR3: TGTGCCAGCAGTCCCGACAGGATTCGCAATGAGCAGTTCTTC. Translation: CASSPDRIRNEQFF. Together with reference TRBV2 and TRBJ2-1, the CDR3 gives the full variable domain: EPEVTQTPSHQVTQMGQEVILRCVPISNHLYFYWYRQILGQKVEFLVSFYNNEISEKSEIFDDQFSVERPDGSNFTLKIRSTKLEDSAMYFCASSPDRIRNEQFFGPGTRLTVL.

The chain has TRBV5-1 and TRBJ2-7; the match to TRBD1 covers 9 bases. The V gene end was trimmed by 4 bases and the J gene end by 12 bases; junction bases not matched to a gene: 14. CDR1 and CDR2 from the germline V gene are SGHRS and YFSETQ. This CDR3 is built from 14 residues. The CDR3 here is CASSPNPGTGFPYF. CDR3 DNA sequence: TGCGCCAGCAGCCCAAACCCCGGGACAGGGTTTCCGTACTTC.

This clone showed up just a few times. The rearrangement links TRBV11-2 to TRBJ2-2; TRBD1 agrees at 7 bases. Per germline, CDR1 SGHAT and CDR2 FQNNGV. CDR3 length: 17 amino acids. J gave up 0 bases and V 6 bases, and 10 bases lay outside the gene matches. CDR3 sequence: CASSNYSGTANTGELFF. The CDR3 bases are TGTGCCAGCAGTAACTATTCCGGGACAGCGAACACCGGGGAGCTGTTTTTT.

V usage is TRBV5-4 and J usage is TRBJ2-1, with unresolved D. Looked up from germline, CDR1 is SGHNT and CDR2 is YYREEE (reference sequence). The CDR3 covers 13 residues. The ends were cut back, 0 bases at V and 10 bases at J, with 11 bases in the middle. CDR3 residues: CASSLVVLQEQFF. The CDR3 coding sequence is TGTGCCAGCAGCTTGGTGGTCTTACAGGAGCAGTTCTTC.

The rearrangement joins TRBV7-2 to TRBJ1-2, with a tentative D call TRBD1 (5 bases). CDR3 size: 15 residues. From germline, CDR1 is SGHTA and CDR2 FQGNSA. V lost 1 base and J 5 bases, leaving 14 bases between the germline ends. CDR3 protein: CASSLDGQGGYGYTF. The CDR3 DNA reads TGTGCCAGCAGCTTAGATGGGCAGGGTGGTTATGGCTACACCTTC. Combining the CDR3 with reference TRBV7-2 and TRBJ1-2 gives the whole variable domain GAGVSQSPSNKVTEKGKDVELRCDPISGHTALYWYRQSLGQGLEFLIYFQGNSAPDKSGLPSDRFSAERTGGSVSTLTIQRTQQEDSAVYLCASSLDGQGGYGYTFGSGTRLTVV.

With regard to this clone: Other DNA sequences in this sample translate to the same CDR3. The gene calls are TRBV27 and TRBJ2-2; 12 bases fit TRBD2. The CDR3 consists of 16 residues. Germline trimming cut 6 bases from V and 5 bases from J; bases unmatched to any gene: 7. CDR1 MNHEY and CDR2 SMNVEV come from the germline V gene (reference sequence). In DNA form, the CDR3 reads TGTGCCAGCAGACGGTCCGGGACTAGCGGGACCGGGGAGCTGTTTTTT. It codes for CASRRSGTSGTGELFF.

This chain links TRBV5-4 with TRBJ2-1, with D possibly matching TRBD2 (6 bases). The CDR3 is 16 amino acids. V was clipped by 0 bases and J by 0 bases, with 10 bases between them. Germline V gives CDR1 SGHNT, CDR2 YYREEE (reference sequence). CDR3 nucleotide sequence: TGTGCCAGCAGCTTGGGGGGGGTGAGCTCCTACAATGAGCAGTTCTTC. Translation: CASSLGGVSSYNEQFF.

The chain couples TRBV7-2 to TRBJ2-2; D remains ambiguous. CDR1 is SGHTA and CDR2 is FQGNSA in the germline V gene. This CDR3 is built from 16 residues. Deletions cut 5 bases from V and 0 bases from J, with 13 bases between. CDR3 sequence reads: CASSVVRVANTGELFF. CDR3 in DNA: TGTGCCAGCAGCGTAGTTCGGGTTGCGAACACCGGGGAGCTGTTTTTT.

This chain links TRBV2 with TRBJ2-1; no clear D gene. V was pared by 8 bases and J by 5 bases, with 19 bases between. Germline CDR1 is SNHLY and CDR2 is FYNNEI. The CDR3 totals 15 residues. In DNA form, the CDR3 reads TGTGCCAGCTCTGGCGTGGCCGCCGAACACAATGAGCAGTTCTTC. It translates to CASSGVAAEHNEQFF. Supplemented by reference TRBV2 and TRBJ2-1, the full variable domain reads EPEVTQTPSHQVTQMGQEVILRCVPISNHLYFYWYRQILGQKVEFLVSFYNNEISEKSEIFDDQFSVERPDGSNFTLKIRSTKLEDSAMYFCASSGVAAEHNEQFFGPGTRLTVL.

CDR3 region: CSVVRSNTEAFF. CDR3 nucleotide sequence: TGCAGCGTTGTAAGGAGTAACACTGAAGCTTTCTTT. This chain links TRBV29-1 with TRBJ1-1; D remains ambiguous. The CDR3 loop spans 12 amino acids. Looked up from germline, CDR1 is SQVTM and CDR2 is ANQGSEA. Trimming cost V 4 bases and J 2 bases, with 8 bases left between them. Variable domain in full (rest from reference TRBV29-1 and TRBJ1-1): SAVISQKPSRDICQRGTSLTIQCQVDSQVTMMFWYRQQPGQSLTLIATANQGSEATYESGFVIDKFPISRPNLTFSTLTVSNMSPEDSSIYLCSVVRSNTEAFFGQGTRLTVV.

The chain is built from TRBV7-8 and TRBJ1-4; D might be TRBD1 (6 bases). V was clipped by 4 bases and J by 4 bases, with 10 bases between them. From germline, CDR1 is SGHVS and CDR2 FQNEAQ. The CDR3 sequence is 14 residues long. In nucleotides, the CDR3 is TGTGCCAGCAGCTACACAGGGATTAATGAAAAACTGTTTTTT. This gives the protein CASSYTGINEKLFF.

V and J are TRBV9 and TRBJ2-5, with 9 bases that match TRBD1. J gave up 4 bases and V 5 bases, and 3 bases lay outside the gene matches. The length of the CDR3 is 13 residues. Per germline, CDR1 SGDLS and CDR2 YYNGEE. The CDR3 protein is CASRGQGGETQYF. For the CDR3, the DNA is TGTGCCAGCAGGGGACAGGGCGGAGAGACCCAGTACTTC.

V usage is TRBV7-2 and J usage is TRBJ2-7, with D perhaps TRBD1 or TRBD2 (5 bases each). This CDR3 spans 16 amino acids. Trimming took off 4 bases at V and 1 base at J, with 17 bases between the two ends. Germline CDR1 reads SGHTA; CDR2 reads FQGNSA. The CDR3 DNA reads TGTGCCAGCAGCTCCGGGGCCCCAACAGTTTCCTACGAGCAGTACTTC. Amino acids: CASSSGAPTVSYEQYF.